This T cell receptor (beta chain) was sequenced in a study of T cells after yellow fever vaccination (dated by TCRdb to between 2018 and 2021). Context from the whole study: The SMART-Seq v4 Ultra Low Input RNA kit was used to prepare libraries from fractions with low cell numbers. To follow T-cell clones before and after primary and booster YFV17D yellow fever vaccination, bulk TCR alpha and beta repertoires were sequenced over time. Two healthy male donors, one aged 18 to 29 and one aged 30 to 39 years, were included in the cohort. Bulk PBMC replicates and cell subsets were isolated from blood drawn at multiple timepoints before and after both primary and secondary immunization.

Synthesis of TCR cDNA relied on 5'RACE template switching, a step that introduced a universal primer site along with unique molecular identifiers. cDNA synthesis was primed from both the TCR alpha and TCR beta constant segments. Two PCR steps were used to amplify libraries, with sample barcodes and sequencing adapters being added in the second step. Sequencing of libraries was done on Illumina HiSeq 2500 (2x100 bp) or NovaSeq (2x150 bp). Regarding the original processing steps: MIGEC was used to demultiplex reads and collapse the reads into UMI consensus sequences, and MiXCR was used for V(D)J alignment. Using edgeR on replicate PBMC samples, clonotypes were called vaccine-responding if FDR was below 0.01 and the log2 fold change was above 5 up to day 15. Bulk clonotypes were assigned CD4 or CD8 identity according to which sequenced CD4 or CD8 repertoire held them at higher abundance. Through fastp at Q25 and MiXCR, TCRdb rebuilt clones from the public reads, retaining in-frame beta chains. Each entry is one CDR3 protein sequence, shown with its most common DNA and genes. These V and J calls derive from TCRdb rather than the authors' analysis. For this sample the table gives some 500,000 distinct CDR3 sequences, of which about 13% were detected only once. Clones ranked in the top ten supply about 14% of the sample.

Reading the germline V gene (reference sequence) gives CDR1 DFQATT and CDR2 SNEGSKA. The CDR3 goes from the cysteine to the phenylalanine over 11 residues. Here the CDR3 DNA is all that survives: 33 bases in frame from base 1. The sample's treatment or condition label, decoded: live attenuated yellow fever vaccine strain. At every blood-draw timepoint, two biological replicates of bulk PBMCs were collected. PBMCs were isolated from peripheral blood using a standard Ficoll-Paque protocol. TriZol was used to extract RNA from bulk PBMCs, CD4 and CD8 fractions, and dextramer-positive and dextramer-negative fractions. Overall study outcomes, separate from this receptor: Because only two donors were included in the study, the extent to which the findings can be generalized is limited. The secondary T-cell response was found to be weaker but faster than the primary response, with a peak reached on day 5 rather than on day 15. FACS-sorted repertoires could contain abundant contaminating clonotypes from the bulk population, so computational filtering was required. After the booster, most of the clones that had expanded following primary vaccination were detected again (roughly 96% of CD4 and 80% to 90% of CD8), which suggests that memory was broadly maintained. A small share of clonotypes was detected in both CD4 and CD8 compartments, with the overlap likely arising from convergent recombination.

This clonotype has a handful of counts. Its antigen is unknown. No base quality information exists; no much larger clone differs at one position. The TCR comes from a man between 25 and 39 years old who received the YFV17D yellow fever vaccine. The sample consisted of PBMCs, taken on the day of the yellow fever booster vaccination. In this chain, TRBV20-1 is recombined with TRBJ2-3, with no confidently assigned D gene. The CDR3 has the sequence CSLRVADTQYF. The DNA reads TGCAGCCTAAGAGTGGCAGATACGCAGTATTTT.